The 31 T cell receptor beta chains in this list originate from one sample, sequenced in a study of glioma-infiltrating T cells. TCR alpha and beta CDR3 regions were amplified from RNA using iRepertoire nested multiplex PCR. MiXCR, applied by TCRdb to the multiplex PCR reads, yields one record per CDR3 protein. Seen here are about 210,000 distinct CDR3 sequences, approximately 30% observed once, and the top ten hold about 19%. The material sequenced was glioma tissue, nonneoplastic brain tissue, or PBMCs (not recorded which). These receptors were obtained from a human donor with low-grade glioma or glioblastoma, undergoing nonglioma brain surgery, or in good health (not recorded which).

This clonotype has a count of ten or more. This sequence joins TRBV2 and TRBJ2-1; 7 nucleotides match TRBD1. The CDR3 totals 16 residues. With V trimmed by 7 bases and J by 5 bases, 14 bases remained unmatched. From germline, CDR1 is SNHLY and CDR2 FYNNEI. The CDR3 sequence is CASNSRTGQPNNEQFF. The CDR3 DNA sequence: TGTGCCAGCAATTCAAGAACGGGACAGCCCAACAATGAGCAGTTCTTC.

About this clonotype: Since the CDR3 does not end with the conserved phenylalanine or tryptophan, this likely comes from a read error. This rearrangement joins TRBV5-5 to TRBJ1-2, with a possible D match to TRBD1 (5 bases). Trimming left V 3 bases short and J 2 bases short, with 11 bases between. The CDR3 contains 14 residues. CDR1 and CDR2 from the germline V gene are SGHKS and YYEKEE (reference sequence). The CDR3 sequence is CASSSGTGNYGYTL. The CDR3 coding sequence is TGTGCCAGCAGCTCCGGGACGGGGAACTATGGCTACACCCTC.

This sequence joins TRBV9 and TRBJ2-7, with TRBD1 matching over 7 bases. This CDR3 contains 15 residues. Germline CDR1 is SGDLS and CDR2 is YYNGEE. Trimming took 0 bases from V and 0 from J; bases not matched to a gene: 3. CDR3 residues: CASSVGDSSSYEQYF. DNA for the CDR3: TGTGCCAGCAGCGTAGGGGACAGCAGCTCCTACGAGCAGTACTTC.

As for this clonotype: The junction departs from the called germline gene at one end, perhaps through a read error. The chain employs TRBV6-5 and TRBJ2-3; D could derive from TRBD1 or TRBD2 (5 bases each). There are 17 residues in the CDR3. Germline loops: CDR1 MNHEY, CDR2 SVGAGI. CDR3 DNA: TGTTCCAGCATATACCGTCGGTGTATAGGGACGGTAGATACGCAGTATTTT. Amino acid sequence: CSSIYRRCIGTVDTQYF.

The chain joins TRBV15 to TRBJ2-7, with TRBD1 matching 7 bases. The CDR3 runs to 14 residues. The J segment lost 2 bases and the V segment lost 1 base, leaving 2 bases of the junction unmatched. Germline loops: CDR1 LNHNV, CDR2 YYDKDF (reference sequence). In nucleotides, the CDR3 is TGTGCCACCAGCAGAGGACAGGGACCCTACGAGCAGTACTTC. Translated, it gives CATSRGQGPYEQYF.

V is TRBV6-2 or TRBV6-3 and J is TRBJ2-3; no clear D gene. Germline-derived CDR1 and CDR2 are MNHEY and SVGEGT. This CDR3 contains 13 residues. The V end was cut by 6 bases, the J end by 3 bases, with 10 bases between. CDR3 nucleotides: TGTGCCAGCAGGCCGGGTGAAACAGATACGCAGTATTTT. This sequence encodes CASRPGETDTQYF.

Note on this clonotype: A much larger clone differs from this one at a single base, so this may be a read error. The CDR3 does not close with the conserved phenylalanine or tryptophan, likely indicating a read error. In DNA, the CDR3 is TGTGCCATCAGTCGGGAGACAACAGATACGCAGTATCTT. This translates into CAISRETTDTQYL. The chain uses TRBV10-3 and TRBJ2-3; a weak D match, TRBD2 (6 bases). With 5 bases removed from V and 3 bases from J, the gap between germline ends came to 9 bases. Per the germline V gene, CDR1 is ENHRY and CDR2 is SYGVKD. The CDR3 has 13 residues.

This clonotype has ten or more counts. The gene calls are TRBV7-9 and TRBJ1-4, with unresolved D. The CDR3 length is 15 residues. V was shortened by 5 bases and J by 0 bases, with 10 bases between the two germline ends. Germline values: CDR1 SEHNR, CDR2 FQNEAQ (reference sequence). CDR3 sequence reads: CASSRSGTTNEKLFF. DNA for the CDR3: TGTGCCAGCAGCCGGTCCGGGACAACTAATGAAAAACTGTTTTTT.

Comments on this clonotype: This may stem from a read error, because a much larger clone lies one nucleotide away. This CDR3 is CSVVLAGWPNEQFF. In nucleotides, the CDR3 is TGCAGCGTTGTTCTAGCGGGATGGCCTAATGAGCAGTTCTTC. The gene calls are TRBV29-1 and TRBJ2-1, with 9 nucleotides matching TRBD2. Germline CDR1 and CDR2: SQVTM and ANQGSEA. The length of the CDR3 is 14 residues. V lost 4 bases and J lost 7; bases outside the gene matches: 8.

This clonotype was observed at least ten times. CDR3: CSAESSYEQYF. CDR3 bases: TGCAGCGCTGAGAGCTCCTACGAGCAGTACTTC. This chain joins TRBV29-1 and TRBJ2-7; no clear D. Germline V lookup: CDR1 SQVTM, CDR2 ANQGSEA. This CDR3 is 11 amino acids long. Trimming stripped 7 bases from V and 0 bases from J, with 7 bases between.

This clonotype was counted between two and nine times. This chain joins TRBV4-1 and TRBJ1-2; D perhaps matches TRBD1 (6 bases). Germline loops: CDR1 MGHRA, CDR2 YSYEKL. CDR3 size: 14 residues. The V end was cut by 6 bases, the J end by 4 bases, with 15 bases between. DNA of the CDR3: TGCGCCAGCAGACAGCTTGGACAGCTCTATGGCTACACCTTC. Its protein is CASRQLGQLYGYTF.

As concerns this clonotype: An end of the junction differs from the germline gene, which may be a read error. The chain couples TRBV27 to TRBJ1-1; TRBD1 might be the D (5 bases). The CDR3 is made up of 18 amino acids. CDR1 and CDR2 (germline): MNHEY, SMNVEV (reference sequence). DNA of the CDR3: TGTTCCCGCAGTTTAACTCCCGGAGGGGCCGCCATCGTCGCTGACGCTTTCTTT. It encodes CSRSLTPGGAAIVADAFF.

On this clonotype: This could be a read error, since a much larger clone is one nucleotide away. V usage is TRBV3-1 and J usage is TRBJ1-3; tentatively, D is TRBD1 (6 bases). CDR1 is LGHDT, CDR2 YNNKEL, per germline (reference sequence). This CDR3 has 15 amino acids. Trimming left V 5 bases short and J 5 bases short, with 16 bases between. CDR3 in amino acids: CASSFIQGKRNTIYF. Here the CDR3 DNA reads TGTGCCAGCAGCTTCATACAGGGCAAGAGAAACACCATATATTTT.

This clonotype showed up many times. This chain's CDR3 is CASSTPAGPYEQYF. The CDR3 nucleotides are TGTGCCAGCAGTACCCCAGCGGGCCCATACGAGCAGTACTTC. The rearrangement links TRBV28 to TRBJ2-7; TRBD2 might be the D (6 bases). This CDR3 is built from 14 residues. CDR1 MDHEN and CDR2 SYDVKM come from the germline V gene. Trimming removed 5 bases at V and 4 bases at J, with 15 bases between.

This clonotype has at least ten counts. The gene calls are TRBV20-1 and TRBJ2-2, with D hard to call. V lost 1 base, J lost 6 bases, and 12 bases lay in between. Germline loops: CDR1 DFQATT, CDR2 SNEGSKA (reference sequence). CDR3 length: 14 residues. CDR3 bases: TGCAGTGCTAGAGCCATGGGCCCACCCGGGGAGCTGTTTTTT. It translates to CSARAMGPPGELFF.

About this clonotype itself: Just one base apart from a much larger clone, this may be a read error. This CDR3 reads CASKLSCGANVLTF. CDR3 DNA sequence: TGTGCCAGCAAATTGAGCTGTGGGGCCAACGTCCTGACTTTC. This chain connects TRBV27 to TRBJ2-6; D unresolved. The CDR3 contains 14 residues. The V and J ends lost 7 bases and 3 bases respectively, with 10 bases between them. CDR1 and CDR2 from the germline V gene are MNHEY and SMNVEV (reference sequence).

The sample holds many counts of this clonotype. The chain links TRBV7-8 to TRBJ2-3, with 11 bases matching TRBD2. J lost 6 bases, V lost 1 base, and 6 bases had no gene match. Germline V lookup: CDR1 SGHVS, CDR2 FQNEAQ. This CDR3 comprises 16 residues. The CDR3 is CASSLGLAGGGDTQYF. CDR3 nucleotide sequence: TGTGCCAGCAGCTTAGGGCTAGCGGGAGGAGGGGATACGCAGTATTTT.

This clonotype was detected ten times or more. The rearrangement links TRBV7-8 to TRBJ2-7; D gene unclear. The germline gives CDR1 SGHVS, CDR2 FQNEAQ. The CDR3 spans 13 residues. Between the trimmed V and J ends, which lost 6 bases and 5 bases, there was a span of 14 bases. The chain's CDR3 is CASSSDSYHEQYF. The DNA for the CDR3 is TGTGCCAGCAGTAGTGACTCCTACCACGAGCAGTACTTC.

This clonotype was seen ten or more times. J is TRBJ1-1 and V is TRBV10-3; no definite D call. Trimming took 1 base from V and 4 from J, leaving 7 bases between them. Germline V gene data show CDR1 as ENHRY and CDR2 as SYGVKD. The CDR3 length is 13 residues. The CDR3 sequence: CAISELGVTEAFF. The CDR3 DNA follows: TGTGCCATCAGTGAGTTAGGAGTCACTGAAGCTTTCTTT.

The table lists this clonotype with many counts. V usage is TRBV6-1 and J usage is TRBJ2-6, with D possibly being TRBD1 (6 bases). Germline assignment: CDR1 MNHNS and CDR2 SASEGT. The CDR3 sequence is 19 residues long. V lost 2 bases to trimming and J lost 4 bases, with 21 bases between them. This CDR3 reads CASSELRQGIPTGANVLTF. CDR3 nucleotide sequence: TGTGCCAGCAGTGAATTAAGGCAGGGGATCCCGACAGGGGCCAACGTCCTGACTTTC.

This clonotype was seen at least ten times. V usage is TRBV20-1 and J usage is TRBJ2-3, with 11 bases fitting TRBD2. V shed 3 bases and J 4 bases; nucleotides not matched to a gene: 12. Per the germline V gene, CDR1 is DFQATT and CDR2 is SNEGSKA (reference sequence). This CDR3 region has 17 residues. CDR3 nucleotide sequence: TGCAGTGCTAGGCCTAGCGGGAGGATAGGTATTGCAGATACGCAGTATTTT. This encodes CSARPSGRIGIADTQYF.

In its sample, this clonotype was seen a few times. The chain joins TRBV6-2 or TRBV6-3 to TRBJ2-7; D is uncertain. CDR1 MNHEY and CDR2 SVGEGT come from the germline V gene. There are 14 residues in the CDR3. V dropped 8 bases and J dropped 2 bases, with 16 bases sitting between them. CDR3 DNA: TGTGCCAGCGGTGCCTTTTCTGGTCCCTACGAGCAGTACTTC. It codes for CASGAFSGPYEQYF.

The chain has TRBV12-3 or TRBV12-4 and TRBJ2-1; TRBD2 agrees at 11 bases. The CDR3 has 14 residues. Trimming cost V 1 base and J 11 bases; bases outside gene matches: 4. Here the CDR3 reads CASSLGTSGQKQFF. The CDR3 DNA reads as TGTGCCAGCAGTTTAGGGACTAGCGGGCAAAAGCAGTTCTTC.

This clonotype has ten or more counts. V gene TRBV19 combines with J gene TRBJ2-7; D remains ambiguous. V lost 5 bases and J 1 base, leaving 12 bases between the germline ends. The CDR3 has 14 amino acids. Germline-derived CDR1 and CDR2 are LNHDA and SQIVND (reference sequence). This chain's CDR3 is CASSFGPASYEQYF. As DNA, the CDR3 is TGTGCCAGTAGTTTCGGGCCGGCATCCTACGAGCAGTACTTC.

This clonotype showed up many times. This sequence joins TRBV20-1 and TRBJ2-1; D gene unclear. The CDR3 covers 11 residues. Germline V gives CDR1 DFQATT, CDR2 SNEGSKA (reference sequence). V was shortened by 7 bases and J by 3 bases, with 7 bases between the two germline ends. CDR3 nucleotides: TGCAGTGTAGGTCTCTACAATGAGCAGTTCTTC. Translated: CSVGLYNEQFF.

The chain uses TRBV12-5 and TRBJ1-3; D is undetermined. Trimming removed 6 bases from V and 2 bases from J, with 5 bases in between. Germline V gene lookup returns CDR1 LGHNT and CDR2 FRNRAP. The CDR3 length is 12 residues. The CDR3 sequence is CASGPPGNTIYF. The CDR3 coding sequence is TGTGCTAGTGGCCCGCCTGGAAACACCATATATTTT.

Of note for this clonotype: This may be a read error, as it is one base from a much larger clone. This sequence joins TRBV24-1 and TRBJ2-5, with D maybe TRBD2 (7 bases). Germline loops: CDR1 KGHDR, CDR2 SFDVKD. This CDR3 comprises 13 residues. Trimming left V 4 bases short and J 7 bases short, with 12 bases between. The CDR3 DNA reads TGTGCCACCAGTGAATCAGGGGAGGGGACCCAGTACTTC. Translating gives CATSESGEGTQYF.

This clonotype was seen ten or more times. The V call is TRBV28, the J call TRBJ1-3, with TRBD1 as a possible D gene (6 bases). The CDR3 extends over 16 amino acids. Trimming left V 6 bases short and J 4 bases short, with 19 bases between. Per germline, CDR1 MDHEN and CDR2 SYDVKM. CDR3 sequence (DNA): TGTGCCAGCAGCCCCATCGGGGGGGCGCCCGGAAACACCATATATTTT. It specifies CASSPIGGAPGNTIYF. The whole variable domain, filled in from reference TRBV28 and TRBJ1-3, reads DVKVTQSSRYLVKRTGEKVFLECVQDMDHENMFWYRQDPGLGLRLIYFSYDVKMKEKGDIPEGYSVSREKKERFSLILESASTNQTSMYLCASSPIGGAPGNTIYFGEGSWLTVV.

J is TRBJ2-5 and V is TRBV20-1; D remains unclear. CDR1 and CDR2 from the germline V gene are DFQATT and SNEGSKA (reference sequence). The CDR3 extends over 13 amino acids. DNA for the CDR3: TGCAGCGTTGATATTTCACTGCGAGAGACCCAGTACTTC. Residues: CSVDISLRETQYF.

The genes are TRBV20-1 and TRBJ2-7; 7 nucleotides align to TRBD2. The CDR3 consists of 11 residues. Germline assignment: CDR1 DFQATT and CDR2 SNEGSKA (reference sequence). With V trimmed by 5 bases and J by 7 bases, 5 bases remained unmatched. The CDR3, as DNA: TGCAGTGCTCGGGACTACAAGGAGCAGTACTTC. Translated, it gives CSARDYKEQYF.

At least ten counts were recorded for this clonotype. The rearrangement joins TRBV28 to TRBJ2-2; perhaps TRBD2 as D (5 bases). This CDR3 has 14 amino acids. V lost 2 bases and J lost 6, with 10 bases in between. Per germline, CDR1 MDHEN and CDR2 SYDVKM. The CDR3 loop reads CASSLRASSGELFF. The CDR3 region has the DNA TGTGCCAGCAGTTTACGGGCTAGCTCCGGGGAGCTGTTTTTT.